These 6 T cell receptor beta chains share one sample of origin, sequenced in a study of T cells in Graves' hyperthyroidism and ophthalmopathy. The source material, RNA transcripts, was used to amplify TCR beta CDR3 regions. The TCR CDR3 first-round RT-PCR relied on the HTBI primer set. TCRdb independently ran MiXCR on the multiplex PCR reads; one entry per CDR3 protein. Of roughly 600,000 distinct CDR3 sequences in the sample, roughly 15% were seen once. The sample was blood. Source of these receptors: a woman aged 50 to 60 with Graves' ophthalmopathy.

This clonotype has ten or more counts. The rearrangement uses TRBV18 and TRBJ1-1; maybe TRBD1 (5 bases). CDR1 KGHSH and CDR2 LQKENI come from the germline V gene. The CDR3 consists of 13 residues. V lost 6 bases to trimming and J lost 1 base, with 9 bases between them. The CDR3 loop reads CASSGQGNTEAFF. CDR3 sequence (DNA): TGTGCCAGCTCCGGGCAGGGGAACACTGAAGCTTTCTTT.

The sample holds many counts of this clonotype. The chain links TRBV5-4 to TRBJ2-5; possible D gene TRBD1, 5 bases. V lost 0 bases, J lost 9 bases, and 9 bases lay in between. CDR1 is SGHNT and CDR2 is YYREEE in the germline V gene (reference sequence). CDR3 size: 12 residues. The CDR3 DNA is TGTGCCAGCAGCTTGGGAGGCAGGGCCCAGTACTTC. It encodes CASSLGGRAQYF.

The CDR3 here is CASRTTSGSNEQFF. In DNA, the CDR3 is TGTGCCAGTAGGACGACTAGCGGGAGCAATGAGCAGTTCTTC. V gene TRBV12-3 or TRBV12-4 combines with J gene TRBJ2-1; 12 bases agree with TRBD2. The junction had 6 bases not matched to a gene; V was cut back by 9 bases and J by 6 bases. The CDR3 is 14 amino acids.

There are a few counts of this clonotype. The V call is TRBV2, the J call TRBJ1-5; 10 nucleotides agree with TRBD1. This CDR3 is 17 amino acids long. The J segment lost 0 bases and the V segment lost 6 bases, leaving 8 bases of the junction unmatched. The V gene's germline CDR1 is SNHLY and CDR2 FYNNEI. CDR3 nucleotides: TGTGCCAGCAGCCCTGACAGGGGGCAATCTAGCAATCAGCCCCAGCATTTT. As protein: CASSPDRGQSSNQPQHF.

Points on this clonotype: Given a much more abundant clone one base away, this may be a read error. This rearrangement joins TRBV3-1 to TRBJ2-1; D is possibly TRBD2 (5 bases). The V gene's germline CDR1 is LGHDT and CDR2 YNNKEL (reference sequence). V was shortened by 2 bases and J by 10 bases, with 15 bases between the two germline ends. The CDR3 is 14 residues long. CDR3 nucleotides: TGTGCCAGCAGCCAATCCGCGGGCTCCTACGAGCAGTTCTTC. As protein: CASSQSAGSYEQFF.

This clonotype has just a few counts. The gene calls are TRBV29-1 and TRBJ2-7; D gene unclear. This CDR3 is 11 amino acids long. CDR1 and CDR2 (germline): SQVTM, ANQGSEA. V gave up 4 bases and J gave up 0 bases, with 4 bases separating them. In DNA form, the CDR3 reads TGCAGCGTTGTTGACTCCTACGAGCAGTACTTC. It yields the protein CSVVDSYEQYF.